What follows is one T cell receptor beta chain and its context. Trimming shortened V by 0 bases and J by 2 bases, and 14 bases separated the two germline ends. This CDR3 has 16 amino acids. Germline values: CDR1 LGHDT, CDR2 YNNKEL (reference sequence). From 15-18 subjects, every sequencing run obtained over 190 million TCR-beta sequences. TCRdb re-called the 5' RACE reads through MiXCR, storing one row per CDR3 protein. This sample has 15,000 to 20,000 distinct CDR3 sequences, with over 25% found just once. This sample stems from a study of neurological immune-mediated disorders. The origin of this receptor is a man between 50 and 59 years old with HTLV-1-associated myelopathy (HAM/TSP). The genes are TRBV3-1 and TRBJ2-7, with D tentatively TRBD2 (7 bases). The sample comprised PBMCs. The CDR3 region is CASSQDPGGEAYEQYF. DNA for the CDR3: TGTGCCAGCAGCCAAGACCCGGGGGGCGAAGCCTACGAGCAGTACTTC.